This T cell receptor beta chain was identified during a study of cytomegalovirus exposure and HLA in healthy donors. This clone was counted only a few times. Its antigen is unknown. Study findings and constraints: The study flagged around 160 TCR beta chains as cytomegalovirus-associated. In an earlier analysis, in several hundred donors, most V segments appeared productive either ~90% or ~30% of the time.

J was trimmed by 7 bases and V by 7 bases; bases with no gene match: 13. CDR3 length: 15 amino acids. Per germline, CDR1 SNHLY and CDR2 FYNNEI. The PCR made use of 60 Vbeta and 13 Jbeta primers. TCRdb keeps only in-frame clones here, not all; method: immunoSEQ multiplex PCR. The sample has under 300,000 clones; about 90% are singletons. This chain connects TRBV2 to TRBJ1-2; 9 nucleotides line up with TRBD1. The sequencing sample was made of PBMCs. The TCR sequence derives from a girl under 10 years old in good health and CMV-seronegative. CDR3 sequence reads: CASTTPGQGNSGYTF. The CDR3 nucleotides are TGTGCCAGCACTACCCCGGGACAGGGAAATAGTGGCTACACCTTC.